This T cell receptor (beta chain) came from a study of blood T cell repertoires in COVID-19. Clones were sequenced by immunoSEQ multiplex PCR, and TCRdb holds only the in-frame ones, with some missing. The sample records more than 20,000 clones, 65% to 80% being singletons. The CDR3 contains 15 residues. Looked up from germline, CDR1 is MNHNS and CDR2 is SASEGT. Trimming took 2 bases from V and 3 from J, leaving 11 bases between them. The chain carries TRBV6-1 and TRBJ1-5; D possibly corresponds to TRBD1 (6 bases). Sequencing was carried out using peripheral blood. The receptor was derived from a human donor in a cohort sampled during active or convalescent COVID-19. As DNA, the CDR3 is TGTGCCAGCAGTGAAACAGGGTTGGACAATCAGCCCCAGCATTTT. It translates to CASSETGLDNQPQHF.